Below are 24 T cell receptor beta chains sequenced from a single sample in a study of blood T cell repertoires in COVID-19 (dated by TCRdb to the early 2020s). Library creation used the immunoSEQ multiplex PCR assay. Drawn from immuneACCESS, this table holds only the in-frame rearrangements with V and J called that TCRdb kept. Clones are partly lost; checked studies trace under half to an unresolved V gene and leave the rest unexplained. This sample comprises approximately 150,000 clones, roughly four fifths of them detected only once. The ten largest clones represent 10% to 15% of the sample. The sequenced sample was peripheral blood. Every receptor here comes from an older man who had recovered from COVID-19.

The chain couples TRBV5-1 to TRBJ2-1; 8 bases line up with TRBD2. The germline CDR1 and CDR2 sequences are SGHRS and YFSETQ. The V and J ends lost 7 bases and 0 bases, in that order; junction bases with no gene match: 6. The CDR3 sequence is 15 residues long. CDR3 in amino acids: CASYSGASSYNEQFF. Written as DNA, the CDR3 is TGCGCCAGCTATAGCGGGGCAAGCTCCTACAATGAGCAGTTCTTC.

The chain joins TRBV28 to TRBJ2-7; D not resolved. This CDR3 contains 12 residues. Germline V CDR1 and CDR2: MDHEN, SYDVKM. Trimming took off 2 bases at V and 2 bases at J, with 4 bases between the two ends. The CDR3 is CASSLTAYEQYF. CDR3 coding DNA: TGTGCCAGCAGTTTAACAGCCTACGAGCAGTACTTC.

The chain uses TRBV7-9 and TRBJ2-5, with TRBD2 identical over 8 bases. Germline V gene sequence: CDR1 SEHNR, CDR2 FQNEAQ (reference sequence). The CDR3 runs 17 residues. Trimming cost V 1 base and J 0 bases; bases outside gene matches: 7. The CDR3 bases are TGTGCCAGCAGCTTAGGAGGCGGGGGGCTGTACCAAGAGACCCAGTACTTC. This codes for CASSLGGGGLYQETQYF.

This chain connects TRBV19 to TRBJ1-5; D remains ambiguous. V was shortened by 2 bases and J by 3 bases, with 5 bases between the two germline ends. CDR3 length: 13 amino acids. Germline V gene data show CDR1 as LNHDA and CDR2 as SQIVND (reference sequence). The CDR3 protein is CASSISFNQPQHF. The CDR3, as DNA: TGTGCCAGTAGTATATCCTTCAATCAGCCCCAGCATTTT.

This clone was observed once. CDR3 loop: CASSIDRGNYGYTF. CDR3 nucleotides: TGTGCCAGTAGTATAGATCGGGGGAACTATGGCTACACCTTC. This chain links TRBV19 with TRBJ1-2; tentatively, D is TRBD1 (5 bases). The V gene lost 0 bases and the J gene lost 2 bases, with 7 bases spanning the gap. The germline CDR1 and CDR2 sequences are LNHDA and SQIVND (reference sequence). This CDR3 has 14 amino acids. The variable domain in full, completed from reference TRBV19 and TRBJ1-2, reads DGGITQSPKYLFRKEGQNVTLSCEQNLNHDAMYWYRQDPGQGLRLIYYSQIVNDFQKGDIAEGYSVSREKKESFPLTVTSAQKNPTAFYLCASSIDRGNYGYTFGSGTRLTVV.

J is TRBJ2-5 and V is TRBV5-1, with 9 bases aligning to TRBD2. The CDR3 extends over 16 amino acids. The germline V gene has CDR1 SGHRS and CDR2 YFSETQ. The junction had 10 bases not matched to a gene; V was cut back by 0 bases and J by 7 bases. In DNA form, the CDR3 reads TGCGCCAGCAGCTTGGGTTCGCGGGAGGGCCAGGGGACCCAGTACTTC. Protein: CASSLGSREGQGTQYF.

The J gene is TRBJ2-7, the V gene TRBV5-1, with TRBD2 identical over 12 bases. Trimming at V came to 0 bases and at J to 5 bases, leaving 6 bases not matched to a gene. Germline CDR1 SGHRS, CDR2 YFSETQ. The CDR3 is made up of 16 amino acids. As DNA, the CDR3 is TGCGCCAGCAGCTTGGAATATCTAGCGGGAGGGCACGAGCAGTACTTC. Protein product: CASSLEYLAGGHEQYF.

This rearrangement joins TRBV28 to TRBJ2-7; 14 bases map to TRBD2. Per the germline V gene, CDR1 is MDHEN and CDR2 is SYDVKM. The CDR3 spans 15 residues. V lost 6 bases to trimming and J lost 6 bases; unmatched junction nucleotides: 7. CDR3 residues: CASSQGTSGSSEQYF. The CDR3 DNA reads TGTGCCAGCAGCCAGGGGACTAGCGGGAGTAGCGAGCAGTACTTC.

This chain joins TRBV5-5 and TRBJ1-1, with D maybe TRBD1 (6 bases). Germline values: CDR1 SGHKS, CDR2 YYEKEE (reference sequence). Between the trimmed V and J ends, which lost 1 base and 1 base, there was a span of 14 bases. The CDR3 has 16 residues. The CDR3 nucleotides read TGTGCCAGCAGCTTGTGGTCCGGGACACCGAACACTGAAGCTTTCTTT. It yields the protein CASSLWSGTPNTEAFF.

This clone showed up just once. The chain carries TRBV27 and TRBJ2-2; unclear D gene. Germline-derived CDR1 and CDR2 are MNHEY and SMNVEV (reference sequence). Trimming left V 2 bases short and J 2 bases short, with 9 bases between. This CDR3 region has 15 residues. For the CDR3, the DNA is TGTGCCAGCAGTTTAAACAGTATTAACACCGGGGAGCTGTTTTTT. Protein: CASSLNSINTGELFF.

The CDR3 sequence is CASSQRASGYNNEQFF. CDR3 nucleotide sequence: TGTGCCAGTTCTCAACGGGCTAGCGGATACAACAATGAGCAGTTCTTC. The chain has TRBV19 and TRBJ2-1; 7 bases match TRBD2. Germline V gene data show CDR1 as LNHDA and CDR2 as SQIVND (reference sequence). J was trimmed by 5 bases and V by 8 bases; bases with no gene match: 15. The CDR3 covers 16 residues.

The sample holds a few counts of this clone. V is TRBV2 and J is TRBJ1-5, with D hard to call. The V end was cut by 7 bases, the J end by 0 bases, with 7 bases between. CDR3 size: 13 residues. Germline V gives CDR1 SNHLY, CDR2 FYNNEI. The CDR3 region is CASNRDSNQPQHF. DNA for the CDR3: TGTGCCAGCAACCGCGATAGCAATCAGCCCCAGCATTTT.

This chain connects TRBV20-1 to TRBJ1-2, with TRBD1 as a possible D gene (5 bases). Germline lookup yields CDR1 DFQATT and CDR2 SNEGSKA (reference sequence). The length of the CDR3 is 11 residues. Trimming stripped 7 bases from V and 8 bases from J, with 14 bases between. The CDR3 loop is CSVSPREGYTF. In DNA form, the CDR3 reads TGCAGTGTATCACCCAGGGAAGGCTACACCTTC.

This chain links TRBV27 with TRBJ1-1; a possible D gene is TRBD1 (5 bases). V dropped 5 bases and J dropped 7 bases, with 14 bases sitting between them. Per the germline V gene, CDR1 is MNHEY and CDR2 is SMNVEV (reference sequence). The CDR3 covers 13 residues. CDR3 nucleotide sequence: TGTGCCAGCAGTAGCGACCCCGGGGGTGAAGCTTTCTTT. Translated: CASSSDPGGEAFF.

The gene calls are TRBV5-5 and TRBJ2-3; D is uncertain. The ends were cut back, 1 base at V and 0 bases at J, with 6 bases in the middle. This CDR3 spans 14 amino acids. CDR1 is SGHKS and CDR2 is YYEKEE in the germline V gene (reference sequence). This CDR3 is CASSLTPSTDTQYF. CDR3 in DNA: TGTGCCAGCAGCTTGACACCTAGCACAGATACGCAGTATTTT.

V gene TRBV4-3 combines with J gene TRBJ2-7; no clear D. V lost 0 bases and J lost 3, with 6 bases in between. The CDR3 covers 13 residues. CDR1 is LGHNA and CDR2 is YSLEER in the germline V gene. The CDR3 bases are TGCGCCAGCAGCCAAGAATATAACTACGAGCAGTACTTC. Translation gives CASSQEYNYEQYF.

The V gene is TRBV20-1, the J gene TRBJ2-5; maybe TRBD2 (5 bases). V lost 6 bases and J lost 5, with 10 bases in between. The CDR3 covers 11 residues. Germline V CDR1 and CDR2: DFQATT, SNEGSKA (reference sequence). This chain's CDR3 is CSALARETQYF. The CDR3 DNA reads TGCAGTGCGCTAGCAAGGGAGACCCAGTACTTC.

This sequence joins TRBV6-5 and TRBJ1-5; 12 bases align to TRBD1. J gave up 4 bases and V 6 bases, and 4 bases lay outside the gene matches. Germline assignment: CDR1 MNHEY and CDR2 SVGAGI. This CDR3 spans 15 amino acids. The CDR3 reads CASRTGQGANQPQHF. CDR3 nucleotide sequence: TGTGCCAGCAGGACGGGACAGGGGGCTAATCAGCCCCAGCATTTT.

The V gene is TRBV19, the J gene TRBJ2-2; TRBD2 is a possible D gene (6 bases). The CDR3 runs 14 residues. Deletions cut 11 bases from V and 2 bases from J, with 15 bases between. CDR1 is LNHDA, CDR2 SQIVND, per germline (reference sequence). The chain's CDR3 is CAVGGTGNTGELFF. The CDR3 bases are TGTGCCGTAGGAGGGACGGGAAACACCGGGGAGCTGTTTTTT.

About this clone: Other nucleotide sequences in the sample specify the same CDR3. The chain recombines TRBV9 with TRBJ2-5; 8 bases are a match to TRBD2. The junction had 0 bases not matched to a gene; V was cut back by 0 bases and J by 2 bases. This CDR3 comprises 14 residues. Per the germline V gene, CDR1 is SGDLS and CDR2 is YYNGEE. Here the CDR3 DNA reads TGTGCCAGCAGCGTAGCGGGAGGGCAAGAGACCCAGTACTTC. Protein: CASSVAGGQETQYF. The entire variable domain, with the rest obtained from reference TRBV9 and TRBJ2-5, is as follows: DSGVTQTPKHLITATGQRVTLRCSPRSGDLSVYWYQQSLDQGLQFLIQYYNGEERAKGNILERFSAQQFPDLHSELNLSSLELGDSALYFCASSVAGGQETQYFGPGTRLLVL.

The CDR3: CASSLAGRTDTQYF. In DNA form, the CDR3 reads TGCGCCAGCAGCTTAGCGGGTCGCACAGATACGCAGTATTTT. This chain joins TRBV5-1 and TRBJ2-3; tentative D call: TRBD2 (6 bases). The CDR3 has 14 residues. The ends were cut back, 2 bases at V and 1 base at J, with 8 bases in the middle. CDR1 is SGHRS, CDR2 YFSETQ, per germline.

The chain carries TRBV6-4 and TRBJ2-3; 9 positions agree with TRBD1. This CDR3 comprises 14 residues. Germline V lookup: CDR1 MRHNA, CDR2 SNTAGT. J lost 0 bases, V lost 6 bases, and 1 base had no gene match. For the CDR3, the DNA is TGTGCCAGCAGACAGGGGGCGAGCACAGATACGCAGTATTTT. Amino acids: CASRQGASTDTQYF.

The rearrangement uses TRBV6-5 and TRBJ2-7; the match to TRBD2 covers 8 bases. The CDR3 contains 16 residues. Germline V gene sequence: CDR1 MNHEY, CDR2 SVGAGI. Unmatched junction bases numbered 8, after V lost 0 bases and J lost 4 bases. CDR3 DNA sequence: TGTGCCAGCAGTTACTCGACAGCGGGAGCACGTTACGAGCAGTACTTC. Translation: CASSYSTAGARYEQYF.

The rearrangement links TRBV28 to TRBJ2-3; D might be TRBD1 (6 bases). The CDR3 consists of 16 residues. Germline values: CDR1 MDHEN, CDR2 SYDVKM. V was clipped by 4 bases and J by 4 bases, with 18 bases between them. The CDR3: CASSSPGTSPSDTQYF. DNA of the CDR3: TGTGCCAGCAGTTCCCCCGGGACAAGTCCTTCAGATACGCAGTATTTT.